The present T cell receptor (beta chain) was sequenced within a study of blood T cell repertoires in COVID-19. About the study: The samples span acute and convalescent COVID-19 from the United States, Italy and Spain. From T cells, B-cell-depleted T cells, or PBMCs came the material, which was cDNA or gDNA.

How the authors handled the data: Counts of nucleated cells, estimated from reference gene primer amplification, were obtained. Some clones are missing from TCRdb's copy, which holds only in-frame ones; the method was immunoSEQ multiplex PCR. V and J calls plus clone size are reproduced from that table; the DNA served to infer D and trimming. The sample contains more than 70,000 clones, approximately 86% of which appear only once. Germline-derived CDR1 and CDR2 are SGHTA and FQGNSA. V shed 3 bases and J 5 bases; nucleotides not matched to a gene: 8. The CDR3 is made up of 16 amino acids. The sequenced sample was peripheral blood. This sequence originates from a man in his 60s with acute or convalescent COVID-19. The chain combines TRBV7-2 with TRBJ2-1; 9 positions match TRBD2. CDR3 amino acids: CASSFRGLARHNEQFF. The CDR3 region has the DNA TGTGCCAGCAGCTTCCGGGGACTAGCCCGGCACAATGAGCAGTTCTTC.